The 27 T cell receptor beta chains below were found in one sample sequenced in a study of regulatory T cells in long-lasting Graves disease (dated by TCRdb to about 2021). The time point label here, explained by the study, means: newly diagnosed GD, antithyroid drugs for less than 3 months. For both TCR sequencing and RNA sequencing, RNA was extracted from PBMCs in TRIzol. Library preparation used multiplex PCR. TCRdb records Illumina HiSeq 4000 as the sequencer. CDR3 regions were amplified by Arm-PCR with iRepertoire HTBI primers to construct TCR beta libraries. TCRdb reran the public reads through fastp at Q25 and MiXCR, keeping productive beta chains. Records with the same CDR3 protein are collapsed into one entry carrying the most frequent genes and DNA. The sample contains some 500,000 distinct CDR3 sequences, about 13% of them found a single time. 8.5% to 10% of the sample belongs to the ten largest clones.

These data were also reused for a study on T cells in Graves' hyperthyroidism and ophthalmopathy.

This specimen was peripheral blood mononuclear cells (PBMCs), taken at new diagnosis, from a patient treated with antithyroid drugs. The receptors were gathered from a man aged 25-40 years with Graves disease. Donor details come from another sample of the same person, matched by shared clones.

This clonotype was observed at least ten times. V is TRBV7-3 and J is TRBJ2-7, with unresolved D. The germline V and J ends were trimmed by 2 bases and 6 bases, with 11 bases remaining between them. This CDR3 region has 13 residues. Germline lookup yields CDR1 SGHTA and CDR2 FQGTGA. Here the CDR3 DNA reads TGTGCCAGCAGCTTAGACCCCCTTCGCGAGCAGTACTTC. Amino acid sequence: CASSLDPLREQYF.

This clonotype has ten or more counts. V is TRBV2 and J is TRBJ2-1, with unresolved D. Germline CDR1 reads SNHLY; CDR2 reads FYNNEI. The germline V and J ends were trimmed by 5 bases and 0 bases, with 8 bases remaining between them. This CDR3 is built from 14 residues. The CDR3 loop reads CASSLESSYNEQFF. The CDR3 DNA sequence: TGTGCCAGCAGTTTAGAAAGCTCCTACAATGAGCAGTTCTTC.

The chain couples TRBV27 to TRBJ2-3; D not certain. V gave up 6 bases and J gave up 3 bases, with 7 bases separating them. CDR1 is MNHEY and CDR2 is SMNVEV in the germline V gene (reference sequence). CDR3 length: 12 amino acids. The CDR3 DNA follows: TGTGCCAGCAGGCGCGCAACAGATACGCAGTATTTT. Translated, it gives CASRRATDTQYF.

This chain links TRBV7-2 with TRBJ2-7; D may correspond to TRBD1 or TRBD2 (6 bases each). With 3 bases removed from V and 4 bases from J, the gap between germline ends came to 19 bases. Germline V gene sequence: CDR1 SGHTA, CDR2 FQGNSA. The CDR3 has 16 residues. The CDR3 region is CASSLTGASLPYEQYF. The CDR3 DNA reads TGTGCCAGCAGCTTGACGGGGGCTAGCCTGCCGTACGAGCAGTACTTC.

V and J are TRBV27 and TRBJ2-6; D remains unclear. V was pared by 6 bases and J by 4 bases, with 13 bases between. CDR1 is MNHEY and CDR2 is SMNVEV in the germline V gene (reference sequence). This CDR3 region has 15 residues. The DNA for the CDR3 is TGTGCCAGCAGCCAACAGCTGTTGGGGGCCAACGTCCTGACTTTC. It codes for CASSQQLLGANVLTF.

This clonotype was observed a few times. V gene TRBV5-1 combines with J gene TRBJ1-5; D perhaps matches TRBD1 (6 bases). With 0 bases removed from V and 9 bases from J, the gap between germline ends came to 10 bases. CDR3 length: 13 amino acids. The germline V gene encodes CDR1 SGHRS and CDR2 YFSETQ. The CDR3 DNA is TGCGCCAGCAGCTTGGAAGGGGGAGGGCCCCAGCATTTT. The encoded protein is CASSLEGGGPQHF.

In this sample, this clonotype turned up many times. The chain employs TRBV27 and TRBJ2-3; D is unclear. CDR3 length: 13 amino acids. Germline values: CDR1 MNHEY, CDR2 SMNVEV (reference sequence). V was pared by 3 bases and J by 1 base, with 5 bases between. CDR3 in amino acids: CASSLFGTDTQYF. The CDR3 bases are TGTGCCAGCAGTTTGTTCGGCACAGATACGCAGTATTTT.

This clonotype was picked up many times. The gene calls are TRBV27 and TRBJ2-6, with 11 bases lining up with TRBD1. The CDR3 totals 20 residues. With V trimmed by 7 bases and J by 0 bases, 14 bases remained unmatched. Germline CDR1 reads MNHEY; CDR2 reads SMNVEV (reference sequence). Here the CDR3 reads CASKGRSGTGGDSGANVLTF. CDR3 coding DNA: TGTGCCAGCAAGGGGAGGAGCGGGACAGGGGGGGACTCTGGGGCCAACGTCCTGACTTTC.

This clonotype was counted ten times or more. V gene TRBV13 combines with J gene TRBJ1-1; D gene unclear. This CDR3 has 16 amino acids. The V gene lost 7 bases and the J gene lost 3 bases, with 21 bases spanning the gap. The germline V gene has CDR1 PRHDT and CDR2 FYEKMQ (reference sequence). CDR3 in amino acids: CASTSSEAGGYTEAFF. CDR3 DNA: TGTGCCAGCACCTCTTCGGAGGCCGGTGGGTACACTGAAGCTTTCTTT.

This clonotype was observed at least ten times. V is TRBV6-1 and J is TRBJ2-5; TRBD2 might be the D (6 bases). The CDR3 totals 15 residues. Germline CDR1 MNHNS, CDR2 SASEGT. V was pared by 2 bases and J by 1 base, with 11 bases between. The CDR3, as DNA: TGTGCCAGCAGTGAAATTGGCGGGACCCAAGAGACCCAGTACTTC. Protein: CASSEIGGTQETQYF.

Worth noting for this clonotype: A much larger clone differs by one base, so this may be a read error. The rearrangement uses TRBV6-1 and TRBJ2-3; TRBD2 might be the D (6 bases). CDR1 is MNHNS and CDR2 is SASEGT in the germline V gene. This CDR3 is 14 amino acids long. V lost 2 bases, J lost 8 bases, and 14 bases lay in between. The CDR3 bases are TGTGCCAGCAGTGAACGGAGGGGTGCGGGTACGCAGTATTTT. Its protein is CASSERRGAGTQYF.

This rearrangement joins TRBV5-5 to TRBJ1-2, with D possibly matching TRBD1 (5 bases). The CDR3 runs 14 residues. Germline V gene data show CDR1 as SGHKS and CDR2 as YYEKEE (reference sequence). Trimming left V 0 bases short and J 8 bases short, with 14 bases between. The CDR3: CASSLGWGPRGYTF. Written as DNA, the CDR3 is TGTGCCAGCAGCTTGGGCTGGGGCCCCAGGGGCTACACCTTC.

This clonotype has ten or more counts. The J gene is TRBJ1-6, the V gene TRBV20-1; 8 positions match TRBD1. The CDR3 is 14 amino acids. The germline V gene has CDR1 DFQATT and CDR2 SNEGSKA (reference sequence). Losses at the gene ends were 4 bases for V and 7 bases for J; bases not matched to a gene: 6. The CDR3 protein is CSATGQGGNSPLHF. DNA of the CDR3: TGCAGTGCTACAGGACAGGGTGGGAATTCACCCCTCCACTTT.

Ten or more counts support this clonotype. V is TRBV27 and J is TRBJ2-2, with D possibly matching TRBD1 (5 bases). The germline V gene has CDR1 MNHEY and CDR2 SMNVEV (reference sequence). The V end lost 10 bases, the J end lost 7 bases, and 10 bases lay between the germline ends. The CDR3 has 11 residues. CDR3 in amino acids: CATKDNGELFF. The CDR3 DNA is TGTGCCACCAAGGACAACGGGGAGCTGTTTTTT.

This chain connects TRBV30 to TRBJ2-2, with a possible D match to TRBD2 (6 bases). CDR3 length: 15 residues. Germline V lookup: CDR1 GTSNPN, CDR2 SVGIG (reference sequence). V lost 5 bases to trimming and J lost 3 bases, with 16 bases between them. CDR3 nucleotide sequence: TGTGCCTGGGGGCGGCGGGGCCTAGACACCGGGGAGCTGTTTTTT. This codes for CAWGRRGLDTGELFF.

This clonotype was counted only a few times. The chain recombines TRBV20-1 with TRBJ2-2; TRBD2 matches 8 bases. The CDR3 sequence is 14 residues long. CDR1 is DFQATT, CDR2 SNEGSKA, per germline (reference sequence). Unmatched junction bases numbered 5, after V lost 2 bases and J lost 6 bases. CDR3 in amino acids: CSARPRGVAGELFF. For the CDR3, the DNA is TGCAGTGCTAGACCGCGGGGGGTGGCCGGGGAGCTGTTTTTT.

The chain employs TRBV6-4 and TRBJ2-3, with a tentative D call TRBD2 (5 bases). CDR3 length: 15 residues. Germline V gives CDR1 MRHNA, CDR2 SNTAGT. Deletions cut 0 bases from V and 0 bases from J, with 7 bases between. CDR3 coding DNA: TGTGCCAGCAGTGACTCCCCGGGGAGCACAGATACGCAGTATTTT. Encoded protein: CASSDSPGSTDTQYF.

This clonotype was seen a few times. V is TRBV19 and J is TRBJ2-1; 9 bases are a match to TRBD2. V lost 5 bases to trimming and J lost 4 bases; unmatched junction nucleotides: 12. Germline CDR1 and CDR2: LNHDA and SQIVND (reference sequence). This CDR3 contains 17 residues. Here the CDR3 reads CASSSRLAGALYNEQFF. CDR3 in DNA: TGTGCCAGTAGTTCACGATTAGCGGGGGCATTGTACAATGAGCAGTTCTTC.

This clonotype appeared many times. Here the CDR3 reads CASSLGTRSYNEQFF. The CDR3 coding sequence is TGTGCCAGCAGCTTGGGGACTAGGAGCTACAATGAGCAGTTCTTC. This sequence joins TRBV13 and TRBJ2-1, with 8 bases that match TRBD2. Unmatched junction bases numbered 4, after V lost 3 bases and J lost 3 bases. The CDR3 has 15 amino acids. CDR1 is PRHDT, CDR2 FYEKMQ, per germline (reference sequence).

The chain has TRBV20-1 and TRBJ2-3, with D perhaps given as TRBD1 or TRBD2 (6 bases each). The length of the CDR3 is 15 residues. Per the germline V gene, CDR1 is DFQATT and CDR2 is SNEGSKA (reference sequence). V gave up 1 base and J gave up 2 bases, with 13 bases separating them. The CDR3 DNA is TGCAGTGCTAGAGTTATAGGGGGGTACACAGATACGCAGTATTTT. This codes for CSARVIGGYTDTQYF.

At least ten counts were recorded for this clonotype. The chain combines TRBV6-2 or TRBV6-3 with TRBJ2-1; D uncertain. The V end lost 2 bases, the J end lost 0 bases, and 8 bases lay between the germline ends. This CDR3 contains 15 residues. Germline CDR1 MNHEY, CDR2 SVGEGT. The CDR3 DNA sequence: TGTGCCAGCAGTTACGAGTGGACCTCCTACAATGAGCAGTTCTTC. Translation gives CASSYEWTSYNEQFF.

As for this clonotype: Just one base apart from a much larger clone, this may be a read error. The gene calls are TRBV11-2 and TRBJ2-5, with 11 nucleotides matching TRBD2. Trimming at V came to 8 bases and at J to 5 bases, leaving 10 bases not matched to a gene. The CDR3 length is 15 residues. CDR1 SGHAT and CDR2 FQNNGV come from the germline V gene. CDR3 coding DNA: TGTGCCAGCGGCTCACTAGCGGGAGTGCAGGAGACCCAGTACTTC. Translated: CASGSLAGVQETQYF.

Many counts were recorded for this clonotype. The chain employs TRBV20-1 and TRBJ2-1, with D hard to call. In germline, CDR1 is DFQATT, CDR2 SNEGSKA (reference sequence). The CDR3 contains 11 residues. With 3 bases removed from V and 8 bases from J, the gap between germline ends came to 8 bases. DNA of the CDR3: TGCAGTGCTAGCATCGCGGATGAGCAGTTCTTC. It specifies CSASIADEQFF.

This clonotype was seen only a few times. The V gene is TRBV20-1, the J gene TRBJ2-2; D remains unclear. Germline CDR1 is DFQATT and CDR2 is SNEGSKA (reference sequence). The length of the CDR3 is 14 residues. Trimming took 3 bases from V and 5 from J, leaving 13 bases between them. The CDR3 DNA is TGCAGTGCTAGCAGTAGAGGTCTTACCGGGGAGCTGTTTTTT. This translates into CSASSRGLTGELFF.

This clonotype appeared many times. The rearrangement uses TRBV7-2 and TRBJ2-1; D may be TRBD2 (5 bases). CDR3 length: 18 residues. The germline gives CDR1 SGHTA, CDR2 FQGNSA. V was pared by 0 bases and J by 3 bases, with 18 bases between. This CDR3 reads CASSLAGPGSLNYNEQFF. Here the CDR3 DNA reads TGTGCCAGCAGCTTAGCGGGCCCGGGATCTTTAAACTACAATGAGCAGTTCTTC.

Ten or more counts support this clonotype. The CDR3 nucleotides read TGTGCCAGTGGAGCGGGTGAGACCCAGTACTTC. Translation: CASGAGETQYF. The chain uses TRBV24-1 and TRBJ2-5; a possible D gene is TRBD2 (6 bases). The CDR3 is 11 amino acids. Germline assignment: CDR1 KGHDR and CDR2 SFDVKD. The V end lost 11 bases, the J end lost 5 bases, and 11 bases lay between the germline ends.

The sample holds many counts of this clonotype. The V call is TRBV5-1, the J call TRBJ2-1; 10 bases map to TRBD2. Trimming removed 4 bases from V and 5 bases from J; junction bases left unmatched: 9. The CDR3 runs 16 residues. In germline, CDR1 is SGHRS, CDR2 YFSETQ. CDR3 protein: CASSELLAGANNEQFF. The CDR3 DNA reads TGCGCCAGCAGCGAGCTTCTAGCGGGAGCTAACAATGAGCAGTTCTTC.